The source of this T cell receptor beta chain is a study of cytomegalovirus exposure and HLA in healthy donors. Losses at the gene ends were 6 bases for V and 4 bases for J; bases not matched to a gene: 8. Germline CDR1 and CDR2: MNHEY and SMNVEV (reference sequence). This CDR3 has 15 residues. This PCR relied on a set of 60 Vbeta primers and 13 Jbeta primers. Measured with immunoSEQ multiplex PCR; TCRdb has only the in-frame clones, and not every one. The sample lists 150,000 to 200,000 clones, about four fifths occurring once. This sequence was found in a boy aged 2 to 10 in good health and CMV-seronegative. The sample taken for sequencing was PBMCs. The chain joins TRBV27 to TRBJ2-1; TRBD1 matches 8 bases. For the CDR3, the DNA is TGTGCCAGCAGGCGGTGGGGACAGGCTTACAATGAGCAGTTCTTC. It specifies CASRRWGQAYNEQFF.